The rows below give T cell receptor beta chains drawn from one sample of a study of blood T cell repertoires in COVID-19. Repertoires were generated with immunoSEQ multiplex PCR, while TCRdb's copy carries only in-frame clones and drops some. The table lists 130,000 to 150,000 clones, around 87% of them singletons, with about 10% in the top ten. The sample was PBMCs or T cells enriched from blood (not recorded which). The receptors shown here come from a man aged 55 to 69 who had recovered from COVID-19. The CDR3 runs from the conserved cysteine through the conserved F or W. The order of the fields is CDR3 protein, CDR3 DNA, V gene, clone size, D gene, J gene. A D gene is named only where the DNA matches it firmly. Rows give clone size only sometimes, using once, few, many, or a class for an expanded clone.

CDR3 protein: CASSLGRLGGYTF; CDR3 DNA: TGTGCCAGCAGTTTAGGCAGGTTAGGTGGCTACACCTTC; V gene: TRBV28; clone size: .; D gene: .; J gene: TRBJ1-2
CDR3 protein: CASTPTGGGYTF; CDR3 DNA: TGTGCCAGCACCCCGACAGGGGGAGGCTACACCTTC; V gene: TRBV28; clone size: .; D gene: TRBD1; J gene: TRBJ1-2
CDR3 protein: CASSLPNTEAFF; CDR3 DNA: TGTGCCAGCAGCCTCCCGAACACTGAAGCTTTCTTT; V gene: TRBV5-4; clone size: .; D gene: .; J gene: TRBJ1-1
CDR3 protein: CASSVGLANYEQYF; CDR3 DNA: TGTGCCAGCAGCGTAGGACTAGCGAACTACGAGCAGTACTTC; V gene: TRBV9; clone size: .; D gene: TRBD2; J gene: TRBJ2-7
CDR3 protein: CASSPDRTGAFF; CDR3 DNA: TGCGCCAGCAGCCCGGACAGGACCGGAGCTTTCTTT; V gene: TRBV5-1; clone size: .; D gene: TRBD1; J gene: TRBJ1-1
CDR3 protein: CATQGAYKTQYF; CDR3 DNA: TGTGCCACGCAGGGGGCTTACAAGACCCAGTACTTC; V gene: TRBV19; clone size: .; D gene: TRBD1; J gene: TRBJ2-5
CDR3 protein: CASSPRVVTEAFF; CDR3 DNA: TGTGCCAGCAGCCCTCGAGTCGTCACTGAAGCTTTCTTT; V gene: TRBV11-2; clone size: .; D gene: .; J gene: TRBJ1-1
CDR3 protein: CASSPRGDTQYF; CDR3 DNA: TGTGCCAGCAGCCCGCGGGGAGATACGCAGTATTTT; V gene: TRBV16; clone size: .; D gene: .; J gene: TRBJ2-3
CDR3 protein: CASSSGTGLLF; CDR3 DNA: TGTGCCAGCAGCTCCGGGACAGGGCTCCTCTTC; V gene: TRBV7-9; clone size: .; D gene: TRBD1; J gene: TRBJ1-2
CDR3 protein: CASSSLRHGLNTEAFF; CDR3 DNA: TGTGCCAGCAGCTCCCTCCGACACGGACTTAACACTGAAGCTTTCTTT; V gene: TRBV11-2; clone size: .; D gene: .; J gene: TRBJ1-1
CDR3 protein: CATSDSRLETQYF; CDR3 DNA: TGTGCCACCAGTGATTCCAGGCTGGAGACCCAGTACTTC; V gene: TRBV24-1; clone size: .; D gene: .; J gene: TRBJ2-5
CDR3 protein: CASSDRGYEQYF; CDR3 DNA: TGTGCCAGTAGCGACAGGGGCTACGAGCAGTACTTC; V gene: TRBV19; clone size: .; D gene: TRBD1; J gene: TRBJ2-7
CDR3 protein: CASSANGGASNGYTF; CDR3 DNA: TGCGCCAGCAGCGCGAACGGGGGGGCATCGAATGGCTACACCTTC; V gene: TRBV5-1; clone size: few; D gene: .; J gene: TRBJ1-2
CDR3 protein: CACLRVNGELFF; CDR3 DNA: TGTGCCTGTCTCAGGGTGAACGGGGAGCTGTTTTTT; V gene: TRBV30; clone size: .; D gene: .; J gene: TRBJ2-2
CDR3 protein: CASSWGLSNEQYF; CDR3 DNA: TGCGCCAGCAGCTGGGGACTCTCCAACGAGCAGTACTTC; V gene: TRBV5-1; clone size: .; D gene: .; J gene: TRBJ2-7
CDR3 protein: CASSLASEKLFF; CDR3 DNA: TGTGCCAGCAGCTTAGCGAGTGAAAAACTGTTTTTT; V gene: TRBV7-9; clone size: .; D gene: .; J gene: TRBJ1-4
CDR3 protein: CASSDAGTGVYSNQPQHF; CDR3 DNA: TGTGCCAGCTCTGATGCCGGGACAGGGGTTTATAGCAATCAGCCCCAGCATTTT; V gene: TRBV18; clone size: .; D gene: TRBD1; J gene: TRBJ1-5
CDR3 protein: CASSEWPGISSYNSPLHF; CDR3 DNA: TGTGCCAGCAGTGAATGGCCAGGGATCAGCTCCTATAATTCACCCCTCCACTTT; V gene: TRBV6-1; clone size: .; D gene: .; J gene: TRBJ1-6
CDR3 protein: CASTRLMGGSPDTQYF; CDR3 DNA: TGTGCCAGCACCCGACTCATGGGGGGTTCCCCAGATACGCAGTATTTT; V gene: TRBV3-1/TRBV3-2; clone size: .; D gene: .; J gene: TRBJ2-3
CDR3 protein: CASRGDTSPLHF; CDR3 DNA: TGTGCCAGCAGGGGGGACACATCACCCCTCCACTTT; V gene: TRBV3-1/TRBV3-2; clone size: .; D gene: .; J gene: TRBJ1-6
CDR3 protein: CAPLEGGTDTQYF; CDR3 DNA: TGTGCCCCCTTGGAAGGGGGTACAGATACGCAGTATTTT; V gene: TRBV21-1; clone size: few; D gene: .; J gene: TRBJ2-3
CDR3 protein: CASSLGGFYGYTF; CDR3 DNA: TGTGCCAGCAGCTTAGGCGGATTCTATGGCTACACCTTC; V gene: TRBV11-2; clone size: .; D gene: .; J gene: TRBJ1-2